These T cell receptor beta chains were read from a single sample in a study of early T cells in non-severe SARS-CoV-2 infection. TCRdb ran MiXCR on the 5' RACE reads and lists one entry per CDR3 protein. The table shows 85,000 to 100,000 distinct CDR3 sequences, with around 17% occurring only once. Sequenced material: whole blood. The receptors shown here come from an adult who was a healthcare worker with PCR-confirmed SARS-CoV-2 infection or an uninfected control (not recorded which). The CDR3 runs from the conserved cysteine through the conserved F or W. The D gene is left open where the match is weak. Some rows have no size entry. The others give once, few or many, or a class for an expanded clone.

TRBD1	few	TRBV7-9	TRBJ1-2	TGTGCCAGCACCTCCATGGGACAGAGCACCTATGGCTACACCTTC	CASTSMGQSTYGYTF
NA	NA	TRBV2	TRBJ1-4	TGTGCCAGCAGTATAGAGGGGACTAATGAAAAACTGTTTTTT	CASSIEGTNEKLFF
TRBD1	NA	TRBV6-2/TRBV6-3	TRBJ2-3	TGTGCCAGCAGTTACCGGGACAGGGTGTTTCAAGATTCTGGCACAGATACGCAGTATTTT	CASSYRDRVFQDSGTDTQYF
NA	NA	TRBV3-2	TRBJ2-7	TGTGCCAGCGCCAGGTTAGCGGGGAGCTACGAGCAGTACTTC	CASARLAGSYEQYF
TRBD2	NA	TRBV20-1	TRBJ2-5	TGCAGTGCCAACGCCGGGACTAGCGGGGGGGCCCGAGAGACCCAGTACTTC	CSANAGTSGGARETQYF
TRBD2	NA	TRBV12-3/TRBV12-4	TRBJ2-1	TGTGCCAGCAGTTTAGCCGGGGGGTCCTACTCCTACAATGAGCAGTTCTTC	CASSLAGGSYSYNEQFF
TRBD2	few	TRBV27	TRBJ2-7	TGTGCCAGCAGTTTTAGCGGGAGCTACTTC	CASSFSGSYF
TRBD1	NA	TRBV12-3/TRBV12-4	TRBJ1-2	TGTGCCAGCAGTACCGACAGGGGCTATGGCTACACCTTC	CASSTDRGYGYTF
NA	few	TRBV19	TRBJ2-3	TGTGCCAGTTCGGGTGGCCTCTCTCGCACAGATACGCAGTATTTT	CASSGGLSRTDTQYF
NA	many	TRBV20-1	TRBJ2-5	TGCAGTGCTAGTCTTGGGGACTCATCCCTCGGGACCCAGTACTTC	CSASLGDSSLGTQYF
TRBD2	NA	TRBV7-9	TRBJ2-1	TGTGCCAGCATCTCTAGCGGGGGGGCCACCCATGAGCAGTTCTTC	CASISSGGATHEQFF
TRBD2	NA	TRBV7-8	TRBJ2-2	TGTGCCAGCAGCTTTGGGGGAGGGTTTCGCGGCACCGGGGAGCTGTTTTTT	CASSFGGGFRGTGELFF
NA	few	TRBV24-1	TRBJ2-3	TGTGCCACCAGTGAAAGGGATACCACAGATACGCAGTATTTT	CATSERDTTDTQYF
TRBD1	NA	TRBV28	TRBJ2-7	TGTGCCAGCAGTGCGGGACAGGGATGGTACGAGCAGTACTTC	CASSAGQGWYEQYF
NA	few	TRBV3-1	TRBJ2-6	TGTGCCAGCAGCCAAGAGGGTCGCCCCTCTGGGGCCAACGTCCTGACTTTC	CASSQEGRPSGANVLTF
NA	NA	TRBV28	TRBJ1-5	TGTGCCAGCAGTTTCCGTCTGACAGAAGTAAATCAGCCCCAGCATTTT	CASSFRLTEVNQPQHF
TRBD1	NA	TRBV18	TRBJ1-1	TGTGCCAGCTCACCAGGGACAGAGATGAACACTGAAGCTTTCTTT	CASSPGTEMNTEAFF
NA	few	TRBV3-1	TRBJ2-7	TGTGCCAGCAGCCAAGGCCTAGCCGATCTCCCCTACGAGCAGTACTTC	CASSQGLADLPYEQYF
NA	NA	TRBV7-9	TRBJ2-3	TGTGCCAGCAGCACCGATGTTCGGACAAACACAGATACGCAGTATTTT	CASSTDVRTNTDTQYF
TRBD2	NA	TRBV3-1	TRBJ2-1	TGTGCCAGCAGCCAAGGGGACCTCTGGGCTAGCGGGGGGACGACCTACAATGAGCAGTTCTTC	CASSQGDLWASGGTTYNEQFF
NA	once	TRBV29-1	TRBJ1-1	TGCAGCATCATGGGGGGGAGCACTGAAGCTTTCTTT	CSIMGGSTEAFF
TRBD1	few	TRBV12-3/TRBV12-4	TRBJ2-1	TGTGCCAGCAGACTCACGGGACAGGGTTCCAATGAGCAGTTCTTC	CASRLTGQGSNEQFF
NA	many	TRBV29-1	TRBJ2-1	TGCAGCGTTGGAAGAGATTTGGCGCAGTTCTTC	CSVGRDLAQFF
TRBD1	few	TRBV7-2	TRBJ2-5	TGTGCCAGCAGCCCCAACAGGGGTTCCGAGACCCAGTACTTC	CASSPNRGSETQYF
NA	many	TRBV15	TRBJ2-3	TGTGCCACCAGCAGAGATCCAGGGAAGTATGCAGATACGCAGTATTTT	CATSRDPGKYADTQYF
TRBD1	many	TRBV12-3/TRBV12-4	TRBJ2-3	TGTGCCAGCAGCCGGACAGGGGTGGGCCCAGATACGCAGTATTTT	CASSRTGVGPDTQYF
NA	NA	TRBV6-2/TRBV6-3	TRBJ2-5	TGTGCCAGCAGAGCCGCGGGGGCCGGCCAAGAGACCCAGTACTTC	CASRAAGAGQETQYF
TRBD1	NA	TRBV5-1	TRBJ2-2	TGCGCCAGCAGCTCACAGGGGACCGGGGAGCTGTTTTTT	CASSSQGTGELFF
TRBD2	NA	TRBV27	TRBJ2-3	TGTGCCAGCATGCCGGCTAGCGGGAGTATAAGAGATACGCAGTATTTT	CASMPASGSIRDTQYF
TRBD2	NA	TRBV11-2	TRBJ2-3	TGTGCCAGCAGCTTAGAAGGAAGACTAGCGACAGATACGCAGTATTTT	CASSLEGRLATDTQYF
NA	many	TRBV28	TRBJ1-5	TGTGCCAGCAGTTACCTTATGACTATCGACAGGCTTAGCAATCAGCCCCAGCATTTT	CASSYLMTIDRLSNQPQHF
NA	NA	TRBV18	TRBJ2-1	TGTGCCAGCTCACGTCAAGGAGGGCCCAATGAGCAGTTCTTC	CASSRQGGPNEQFF
NA	few	TRBV29-1	TRBJ2-5	TGCAGCGTTGAGCCCAGGGAGGAGACCCAGTACTTC	CSVEPREETQYF
NA	NA	TRBV27	TRBJ2-7	TGTGCCAGCAGTTTGACCAGAACCTACGAGCAGTACTTC	CASSLTRTYEQYF
NA	NA	TRBV29-1	TRBJ1-1	TGCAGCGTTACAATGGTATCTTGGATGAACACTGAAGCTTTCTTT	CSVTMVSWMNTEAFF
NA	NA	TRBV28	TRBJ1-5	TGTGCCAGCAGCTTAAACAGGTTGAATCAGCCCCAGCATTTT	CASSLNRLNQPQHF
NA	few	TRBV6-2/TRBV6-3	TRBJ2-3	TGTGCCAGCAGTTACTCGATCGGGGGGCCGGATACGCAGTATTTT	CASSYSIGGPDTQYF
TRBD1	few	TRBV11-3	TRBJ2-2	TGTGCCAGCAGTCATCCTCCCGGGACAGGGGACACCGGGGAGCTGTTTTTT	CASSHPPGTGDTGELFF
NA	NA	TRBV2	TRBJ2-3	TGTGCCAGCGCCTGGGCGGCAGATACGCAGTATTTT	CASAWAADTQYF
TRBD1	NA	TRBV19	TRBJ1-2	TGTGCCAGTAGTATCCGGGACAGGGGGCCCTATGGCTACACCTTC	CASSIRDRGPYGYTF
NA	few	TRBV12-3/TRBV12-4	TRBJ1-2	TGTGCCAGCAGTTTATTTTGGTCGGGGACACCGAGTGGCTACACCTTC	CASSLFWSGTPSGYTF
TRBD1	few	TRBV7-9	TRBJ1-2	TGTGCCAGCAGCTTAGCCCCCGGGACAGCCTATGGCTACACCTTC	CASSLAPGTAYGYTF
TRBD2	NA	TRBV11-2	TRBJ2-3	TGTGCCAGCAGCTTAGGGACTAGCATAAATACGCAGTATTTT	CASSLGTSINTQYF
NA	NA	TRBV2	TRBJ2-1	TGTGCCAGCAGTGAACGCGGTGTGGTCCCGAGCTCCTACAATGAGCAGTTCTTC	CASSERGVVPSSYNEQFF
NA	many	TRBV20-1	TRBJ2-3	TGCAGTGCCAAAGTAGGGTATAGCACAGATACGCAGTATTTT	CSAKVGYSTDTQYF
TRBD1	NA	TRBV3-1	TRBJ2-4	TGTGCCAGCAGCCCATCCGGGACAGGGGGAGACATTCAGTACTTC	CASSPSGTGGDIQYF
TRBD1	NA	TRBV12-3/TRBV12-4	TRBJ1-5	TGTGCCAGCAGTTTTCTGGGACAGAAGAATCAGCCCCAGCATTTT	CASSFLGQKNQPQHF
TRBD1	many	TRBV5-1	TRBJ1-1	TGCGCCAGCAACTTTGCTCCTGGACAGGGGGCTAGACGGAACACTGAAGCTTTCTTT	CASNFAPGQGARRNTEAFF
NA	many	TRBV27	TRBJ2-7	TGTGCCAGCAGGGTAGGTGGTACCTACGAGCAGTACTTC	CASRVGGTYEQYF
NA	NA	TRBV28	TRBJ1-2	TGTGCCAGCAGTTTACACCCCCAGGATGGCTACACCTTC	CASSLHPQDGYTF
TRBD2	few	TRBV4-3	TRBJ2-7	TGCGCCAGCCGGAAAGAGACTAGCGGGAGTTACGAGCAGTACTTC	CASRKETSGSYEQYF
TRBD2	many	TRBV7-6	TRBJ2-3	TGTGCCAGCAGCTTTCCGGGGGGGCCTACAGATACGCAGTATTTT	CASSFPGGPTDTQYF
NA	NA	TRBV5-1	TRBJ1-1	TGCGCCAGCAGCTTGCGAGCAGGGTCGAACACTGAAGCTTTCTTT	CASSLRAGSNTEAFF
TRBD2	NA	TRBV11-2	TRBJ2-1	TGTGCCAGCAGCTGGGGACGCAGCGGGGGAATTAATGAGCAGTTCTTC	CASSWGRSGGINEQFF
NA	few	TRBV20-1	TRBJ1-6	TGCAGTGCTAGACAGACGCCCCCTGGAAGCTCCTATAATTCACCCCTCCACTTT	CSARQTPPGSSYNSPLHF
TRBD2	NA	TRBV7-2	TRBJ2-2	TGTGCCAGCAGCTCGCACCAGACTAGCGGGAGGGCCGGGGAGCTGTTTTTT	CASSSHQTSGRAGELFF
NA	few	TRBV29-1	TRBJ2-1	TGCAGCGTTGTTAGTCTGACTCCTAAAAATGAGCAGTTCTTC	CSVVSLTPKNEQFF
NA	few	TRBV23-1	TRBJ1-2	TGCGCCAGCAGGTGGGACAAGATCACCTTCTATGGCTACACCTTC	CASRWDKITFYGYTF
TRBD1	many	TRBV2	TRBJ1-4	TGTGCCAGCACCCCGGGACAGGGGGAAGAAAAACTGTTTTTT	CASTPGQGEEKLFF
NA	few	TRBV15	TRBJ2-1	TGTGCCACCAGCAGCCCGGGGACGGGGGAAAAGTTCTTC	CATSSPGTGEKFF